This is a list of T cell receptor beta chains from one sample in a study of blood T cell repertoires in COVID-19. Data came from immunoSEQ multiplex PCR; TCRdb stores just in-frame clones and leaves some out. Seen here are 150,000 to 200,000 clones, 86% observed once, and the top ten hold 8% to 10%. The material sequenced was peripheral blood. The receptor source for this set is a man aged 45 to 65 with active or convalescent COVID-19. The CDR3 runs from the conserved cysteine through the conserved F or W. D genes are given only for firm matches. Not every row has a clone size; where given, it reads once, few, many or a size class.

d_call	clone_size	v_call	j_call	cdr3_aa	cdr3_nt
-	-	TRBV11-2	TRBJ2-7	CASSPFYEQYF	TGTGCCAGCAGCCCTTTCTACGAGCAGTACTTC
-	-	TRBV9	TRBJ2-1	CASRLTGSNEQFF	TGTGCCAGCAGATTAACAGGGTCGAATGAGCAGTTCTTC
-	-	TRBV2	TRBJ1-2	CASSRTVDGYTF	TGTGCCAGCAGCCGTACCGTAGATGGCTACACCTTC
-	once	TRBV27	TRBJ1-2	CASRLKGQNYGYTF	TGTGCCAGCCGGTTGAAAGGACAAAACTATGGCTACACCTTC
TRBD1	once	TRBV7-7	TRBJ2-2	CAILGGDRGNTGELFF	TGTGCCATCCTTGGTGGGGACAGGGGAAACACCGGGGAGCTGTTTTTT
-	-	TRBV5-1	TRBJ2-1	CASSLVAASSYNEQFF	TGCGCCAGCAGCTTGGTAGCGGCCAGCTCCTACAATGAGCAGTTCTTC
TRBD1	-	TRBV29-1	TRBJ1-4	CSGDRDEKLFF	TGCAGCGGCGACAGGGATGAAAAACTGTTTTTT
-	-	TRBV4-3	TRBJ1-1	CASSQGWTLNTEAFF	TGCGCCAGCAGCCAAGGTTGGACACTTAACACTGAAGCTTTCTTT
-	-	TRBV25-1	TRBJ1-1	CASSESGRNTEAFF	TGTGCCAGCAGTGAATCCGGGAGGAACACTGAAGCTTTCTTT
-	-	TRBV29-1	TRBJ2-3	CSVAVSSTDTQYF	TGCAGCGTTGCCGTATCTAGCACAGATACGCAGTATTTT
TRBD1	-	TRBV20-1	TRBJ1-6	CSASGQGSSPLHF	TGCAGTGCAAGTGGACAGGGGAGTTCACCCCTCCACTTT
-	-	TRBV5-6	TRBJ2-3	CASSVSVRGYSTDTQYF	TGTGCCAGCAGCGTATCGGTCAGGGGCTATAGCACAGATACGCAGTATTTT
TRBD2	-	TRBV4-2	TRBJ2-1	CASSPPGGLEQFF	TGTGCCAGCAGCCCCCCGGGGGGGTTGGAGCAGTTCTTC
TRBD2	few	TRBV2	TRBJ2-7	CASSESPSGSYEQYF	TGTGCCAGCAGTGAATCCCCTAGCGGGAGCTACGAGCAGTACTTC
TRBD1	-	TRBV5-1	TRBJ2-5	CASRPTGGEETQYF	TGCGCCAGCAGGCCGACAGGGGGCGAAGAGACCCAGTACTTC
TRBD2	-	TRBV4-2	TRBJ2-1	CASSHSLAGGSYNEQFF	TGTGCCAGCAGCCACTCATTAGCGGGAGGCTCCTACAATGAGCAGTTCTTC
TRBD1	-	TRBV6-5	TRBJ1-2	CASTQGARGYTF	TGTGCCAGCACCCAGGGGGCCCGTGGCTACACCTTC
-	-	TRBV3-1/TRBV3-2	TRBJ1-3	CASSQLTEGTIYF	TGTGCCAGCAGCCAACTGACCGAGGGCACCATATATTTT
-	-	TRBV2	TRBJ2-1	CASSEPLSEQFF	TGTGCCAGCAGTGAACCCCTTAGTGAGCAGTTCTTC
-	-	TRBV28	TRBJ1-5	CASTTLRGGAGSQHF	TGTGCCAGCACCACCCTTCGAGGGGGAGCAGGGAGCCAGCATTTT
-	-	TRBV28	TRBJ1-1	CASSPFLNTEAFF	TGTGCCAGCAGTCCCTTCTTGAACACTGAAGCTTTCTTT
TRBD1	-	TRBV28	TRBJ1-6	CASSFRDRLNSPLHF	TGTGCCAGCAGTTTCAGGGACAGGTTGAATTCACCCCTCCACTTT
-	-	TRBV21-1	TRBJ2-2	CASSKNYLAGLAGFPYSGELFF	TGTGCCAGCAGCAAAAATTATTTGGCGGGACTAGCGGGATTCCCCTATTCCGGGGAGCTGTTTTTT
-	few	TRBV20-1	TRBJ2-1	CSASNERFGNEQFF	TGCAGTGCTAGTAATGAACGGTTTGGTAATGAGCAGTTCTTC
-	-	TRBV5-1	TRBJ2-5	CASSASGVRETQYF	TGCGCCAGCAGCGCATCCGGGGTTCGGGAGACCCAGTACTTC
-	-	TRBV9	TRBJ2-7	CASSVGGDGYEQYF	TGTGCCAGCAGCGTAGGGGGGGACGGCTACGAGCAGTACTTC
-	-	TRBV6-1	TRBJ1-6	CASSEAGGSSYNSPLHF	TGTGCCAGCAGTGAAGCAGGGGGTAGCTCCTATAATTCACCCCTCCACTTT
TRBD2	-	TRBV2	TRBJ2-1	CASRVAGGPGEQFF	TGTGCCAGCAGGGTAGCGGGAGGGCCAGGGGAGCAGTTCTTC
-	few	TRBV27	TRBJ1-6	CASSLSSGPFNSPLHF	TGTGCCAGCAGTTTATCCTCAGGGCCGTTTAATTCACCCCTCCACTTT
TRBD1	-	TRBV27	TRBJ2-3	CASSLMGQNTDTQYF	TGTGCCAGCAGTTTAATGGGACAGAACACAGATACGCAGTATTTT
TRBD1	-	TRBV6-5	TRBJ2-5	CASSLQGVEETQYF	TGTGCCAGCAGTTTACAGGGGGTCGAAGAGACCCAGTACTTC
TRBD1	-	TRBV19	TRBJ2-3	CASSAISGQVMSTQYF	TGTGCCAGTAGTGCAATTTCGGGACAGGTTATGAGTACGCAGTATTTT
-	-	TRBV3-1/TRBV3-2	TRBJ1-2	CASSLTNGGYTF	TGTGCCAGCAGCCTAACGAACGGGGGCTACACCTTC
-	-	TRBV6-4	TRBJ1-2	CASPGEGEDYGYTF	TGTGCCAGCCCCGGTGAAGGGGAGGACTATGGCTACACCTTC
-	-	TRBV19	TRBJ1-1	CASEPREGTEAFF	TGTGCCTCGGAACCCAGGGAAGGGACTGAAGCTTTCTTT
TRBD1	-	TRBV18	TRBJ1-3	CASSNSGGASGNTIYF	TGTGCCAGCTCGAACTCAGGGGGCGCGTCTGGAAACACCATATATTTT
-	-	TRBV6-4	TRBJ2-3	CASSIRGGTDTQYF	TGTGCCAGCAGTATAAGGGGCGGCACAGATACGCAGTATTTT
-	-	TRBV7-9	TRBJ1-1	CASSPEGGLGTEAFF	TGTGCCAGCAGCCCAGAGGGGGGGCTCGGAACTGAAGCTTTCTTT
TRBD1	-	TRBV9	TRBJ2-1	CASSARTGTSSYNEQFF	TGTGCCAGCAGCGCCCGGACAGGTACGAGCTCCTACAATGAGCAGTTCTTC
-	-	TRBV5-1	TRBJ2-5	CASSPDSQETQYF	TGCGCCAGCAGCCCGGACAGCCAAGAGACCCAGTACTTC
-	-	TRBV5-4	TRBJ2-5	CASSHAAEETQYF	TGTGCCAGCAGCCATGCGGCGGAAGAGACCCAGTACTTC
-	-	TRBV7-2	TRBJ2-7	CASSPGPIGYEQYF	TGTGCCAGCAGCCCTGGGCCCATCGGATACGAGCAGTACTTC
-	-	TRBV21-1	TRBJ1-1	CASSKCGGGTEAFF	TGTGCCAGCAGCAAATGTGGGGGGGGCACTGAAGCTTTCTTT
TRBD1	few	TRBV6-5	TRBJ1-2	CASSTGQGYGYTF	TGTGCCAGCAGTACTGGACAGGGCTATGGCTACACCTTC
TRBD2	-	TRBV7-3	TRBJ2-2	CASSLTSGMVGGELFF	TGTGCCAGCAGCTTGACTAGCGGGATGGTTGGCGGGGAGCTGTTTTTT
TRBD2	few	TRBV10-1	TRBJ2-5	CASSESLAGGQETQYF	TGCGCCAGCAGTGAGTCACTAGCGGGAGGGCAAGAGACCCAGTACTTC
-	-	TRBV11-2	TRBJ1-1	CASSLHSKNTEAFF	TGTGCCAGCAGCTTACACAGCAAGAACACTGAAGCTTTCTTT
-	-	TRBV5-4	TRBJ2-1	CASSLDRNEQFF	TGTGCCAGCAGCTTGGACAGGAATGAGCAGTTCTTC
-	-	TRBV9	TRBJ2-7	CASSVVAREGEQYF	TGTGCCAGCAGCGTAGTGGCCAGGGAAGGCGAGCAGTACTTC